The present entry profiles one T cell receptor (beta chain) with its context. What it recognizes is unknown. TCRdb's copy holds only in-frame clones and misses some; the assay was immunoSEQ multiplex PCR. This table has about 97,000 clones, more than 70% appearing once. These data belong to a study of cytotoxic CD8 clonotypes in ibrutinib-treated CLL. Study observations and caveats: Patients showed higher baseline clonality than age-matched healthy donors, and it tracked circulating CD8+ T-cell counts.

The CDR3 covers 14 residues. From germline, CDR1 is SGHTA and CDR2 FQGNSA. Trimming cost V 0 bases and J 7 bases, with 11 bases left between them. The receptor comes from a human donor with chronic lymphocytic leukemia. The rearrangement joins TRBV7-2 to TRBJ2-3; no definite D call. The source was PBMCs, collected after 24 months of ibrutinib treatment. In DNA, the CDR3 is TGTGCCAGCAGCTTAGCAAGAGCTCAGCATACGCAGTATTTT. As protein: CASSLARAQHTQYF.